This record covers a single TCR beta chain. The antigen remains unidentified. The data derive from a study of cytomegalovirus exposure and HLA in healthy donors. Regarding the study as a whole: For TCR beta chains, V- and J-gene trimming was later linked to a missense DCLRE1C variant. Some public TCRs appeared in many individuals, while most sequences were rare. In a later analysis, several top co-occurrence clusters appeared linked to parvovirus B19, influenza, CMV and Epstein-Barr virus.

With 60 Vbeta and 13 Jbeta primers, the PCR was carried out. The method was immunoSEQ multiplex PCR; TCRdb's version includes in-frame clones alone and lacks a portion of them. In total, the table holds 120,000 to 150,000 clones. The trim removed 3 bases at V and 3 bases at J, leaving 7 bases unmatched. The CDR3 sequence is 16 residues long. Germline loops: CDR1 LNHDA, CDR2 SQIVND (reference sequence). The chain joins TRBV19 to TRBJ2-3, with TRBD1 identical over 9 bases. Material for sequencing was PBMCs. This clonotype originated in a woman aged 18-29 years in good health and CMV-seronegative. The CDR3 is CASSIFTGGDTDTQYF. As DNA, the CDR3 is TGTGCCAGTAGTATTTTCACAGGGGGCGATACAGATACGCAGTATTTT.